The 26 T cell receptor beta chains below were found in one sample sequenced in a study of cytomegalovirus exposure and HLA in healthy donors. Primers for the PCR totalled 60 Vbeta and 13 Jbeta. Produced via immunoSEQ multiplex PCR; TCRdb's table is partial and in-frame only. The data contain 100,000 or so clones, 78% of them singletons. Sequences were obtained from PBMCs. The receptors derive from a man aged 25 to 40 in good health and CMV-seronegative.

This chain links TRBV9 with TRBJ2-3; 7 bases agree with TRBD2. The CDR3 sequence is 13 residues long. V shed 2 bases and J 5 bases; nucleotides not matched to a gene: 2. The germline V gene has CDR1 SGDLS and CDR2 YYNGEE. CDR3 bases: TGTGCCAGCAGCGTTGGGACTAAAGATACGCAGTATTTT. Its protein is CASSVGTKDTQYF.

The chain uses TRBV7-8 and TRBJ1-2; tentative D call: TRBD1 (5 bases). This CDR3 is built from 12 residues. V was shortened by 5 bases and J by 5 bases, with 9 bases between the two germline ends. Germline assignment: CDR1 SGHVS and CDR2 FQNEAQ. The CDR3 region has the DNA TGTGCCAGCAGCCAGGGCCAGTATGGCTACACCTTC. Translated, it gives CASSQGQYGYTF.

Here the CDR3 DNA reads TGTGCCAGCAGGGCTTCAGTCTACAATGAGCAGTTCTTC. It yields the protein CASRASVYNEQFF. The chain combines TRBV7-2 with TRBJ2-1, with D uncertain. Germline V gene lookup returns CDR1 SGHTA and CDR2 FQGNSA. V was trimmed by 6 bases and J by 3 bases, leaving 9 bases between them. The CDR3 consists of 13 residues.

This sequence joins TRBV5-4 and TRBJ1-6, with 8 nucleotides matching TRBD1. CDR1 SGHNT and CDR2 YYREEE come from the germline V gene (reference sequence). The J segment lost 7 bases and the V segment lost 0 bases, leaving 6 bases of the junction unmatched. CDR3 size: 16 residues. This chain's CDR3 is CASSLVPTGVNSPLHF. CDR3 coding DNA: TGTGCCAGCAGCTTGGTTCCGACAGGGGTGAATTCACCCCTCCACTTT.

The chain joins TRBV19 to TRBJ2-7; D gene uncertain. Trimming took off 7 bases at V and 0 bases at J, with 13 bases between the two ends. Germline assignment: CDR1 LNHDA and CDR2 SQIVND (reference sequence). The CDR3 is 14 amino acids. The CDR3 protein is CASTADLSSYEQYF. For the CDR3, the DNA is TGTGCCAGTACCGCTGACTTATCCTCCTACGAGCAGTACTTC.

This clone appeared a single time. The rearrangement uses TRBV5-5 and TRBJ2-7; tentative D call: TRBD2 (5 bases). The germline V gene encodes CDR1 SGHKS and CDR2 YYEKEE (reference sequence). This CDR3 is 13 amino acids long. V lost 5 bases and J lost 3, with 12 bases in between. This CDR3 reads CASSRTGNYEQYF. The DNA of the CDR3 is TGTGCCAGCAGTCGTACCGGGAACTACGAGCAGTACTTC.

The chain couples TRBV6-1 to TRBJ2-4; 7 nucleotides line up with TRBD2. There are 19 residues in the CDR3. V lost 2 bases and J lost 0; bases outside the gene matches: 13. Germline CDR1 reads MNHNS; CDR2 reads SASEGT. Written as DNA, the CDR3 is TGTGCCAGCAGTGAACATGGGGGGGAAGGGGTGAGAGCCAAAAACATTCAGTACTTC. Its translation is CASSEHGGEGVRAKNIQYF.

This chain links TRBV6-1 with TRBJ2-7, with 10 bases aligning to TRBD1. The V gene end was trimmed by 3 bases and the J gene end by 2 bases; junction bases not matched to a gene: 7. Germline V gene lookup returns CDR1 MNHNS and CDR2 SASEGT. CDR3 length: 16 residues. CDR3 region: CASSDGTGVTTYEQYF. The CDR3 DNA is TGTGCCAGCAGTGATGGGACAGGGGTAACAACCTACGAGCAGTACTTC.

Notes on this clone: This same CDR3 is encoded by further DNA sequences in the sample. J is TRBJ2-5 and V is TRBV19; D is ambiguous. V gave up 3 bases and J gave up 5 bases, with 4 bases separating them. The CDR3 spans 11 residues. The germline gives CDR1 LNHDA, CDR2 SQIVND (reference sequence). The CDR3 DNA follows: TGTGCCAGTAGTATCAGTGAGACCCAGTACTTC. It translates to CASSISETQYF.

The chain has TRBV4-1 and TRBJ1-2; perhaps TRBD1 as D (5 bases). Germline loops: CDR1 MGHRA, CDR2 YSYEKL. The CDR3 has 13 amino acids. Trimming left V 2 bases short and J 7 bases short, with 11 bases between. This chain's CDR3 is CASSQQGIGGYTF. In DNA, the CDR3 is TGCGCCAGCAGCCAACAGGGAATTGGTGGCTACACCTTC.

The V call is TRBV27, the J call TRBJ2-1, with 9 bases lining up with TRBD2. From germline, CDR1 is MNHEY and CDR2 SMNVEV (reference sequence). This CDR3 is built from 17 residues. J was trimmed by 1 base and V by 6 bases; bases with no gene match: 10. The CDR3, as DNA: TGTGCCAGCAGCCGAGGTAGAGCGGGAGGTTCCTACAATGAGCAGTTCTTC. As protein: CASSRGRAGGSYNEQFF.

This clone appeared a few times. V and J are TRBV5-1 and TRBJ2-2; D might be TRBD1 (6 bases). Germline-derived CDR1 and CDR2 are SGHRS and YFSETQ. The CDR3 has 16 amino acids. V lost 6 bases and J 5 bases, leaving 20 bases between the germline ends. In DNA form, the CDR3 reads TGCGCCAGCACCTGGGGTCAGGGGCGAGATACCGGGGAGCTGTTTTTT. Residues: CASTWGQGRDTGELFF.

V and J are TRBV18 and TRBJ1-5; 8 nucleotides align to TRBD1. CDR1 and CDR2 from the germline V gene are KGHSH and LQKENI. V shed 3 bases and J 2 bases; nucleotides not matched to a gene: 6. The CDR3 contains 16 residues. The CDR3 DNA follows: TGTGCCAGCTCACCTCAGGGGGCAGGGGGCAATCAGCCCCAGCATTTT. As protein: CASSPQGAGGNQPQHF.

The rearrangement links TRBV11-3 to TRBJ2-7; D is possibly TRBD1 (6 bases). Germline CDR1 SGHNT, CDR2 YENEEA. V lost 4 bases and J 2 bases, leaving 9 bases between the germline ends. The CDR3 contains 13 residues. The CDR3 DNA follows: TGTGCCAGCAGCTCGGGACAAACCTACGAGCAGTACTTC. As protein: CASSSGQTYEQYF.

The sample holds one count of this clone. CDR3 nucleotides: TGTGCCAGCAGTCGGGACACTGAAGCTTTCTTT. Protein: CASSRDTEAFF. The gene calls are TRBV7-9 and TRBJ1-1; no clear D. Germline V gene data show CDR1 as SEHNR and CDR2 as FQNEAQ (reference sequence). This CDR3 has 11 amino acids. V was clipped by 6 bases and J by 3 bases, with 5 bases between them.

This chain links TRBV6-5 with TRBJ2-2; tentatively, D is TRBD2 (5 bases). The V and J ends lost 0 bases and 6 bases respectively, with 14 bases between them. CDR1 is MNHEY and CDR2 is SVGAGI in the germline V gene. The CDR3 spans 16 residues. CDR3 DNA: TGTGCCAGCAGTTACTCCACCGGGGTTGGGTCCGGGGAGCTGTTTTTT. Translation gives CASSYSTGVGSGELFF.

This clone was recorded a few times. The CDR3 DNA reads as TGTGCCAGCAGCTCCCAGGCCCCCTACGAGCAGTACTTC. Translation: CASSSQAPYEQYF. V and J are TRBV6-5 and TRBJ2-7, with D hard to call. Trimming cost V 6 bases and J 2 bases, with 11 bases left between them. The germline V gene has CDR1 MNHEY and CDR2 SVGAGI. CDR3 length equals 13 residues.

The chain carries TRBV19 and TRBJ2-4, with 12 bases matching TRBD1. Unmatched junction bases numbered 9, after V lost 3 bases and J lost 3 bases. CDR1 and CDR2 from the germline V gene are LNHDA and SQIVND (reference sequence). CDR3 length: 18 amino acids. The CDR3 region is CASSIHGTGGLGKNIQYF. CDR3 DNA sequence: TGTGCCAGTAGTATCCACGGGACAGGGGGCTTGGGCAAAAACATTCAGTACTTC.

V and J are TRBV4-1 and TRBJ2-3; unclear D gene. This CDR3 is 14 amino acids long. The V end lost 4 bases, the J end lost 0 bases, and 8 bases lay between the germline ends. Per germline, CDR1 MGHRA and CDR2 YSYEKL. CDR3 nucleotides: TGCGCCAGCAGCCCTCTAACTAGCACAGATACGCAGTATTTT. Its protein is CASSPLTSTDTQYF.

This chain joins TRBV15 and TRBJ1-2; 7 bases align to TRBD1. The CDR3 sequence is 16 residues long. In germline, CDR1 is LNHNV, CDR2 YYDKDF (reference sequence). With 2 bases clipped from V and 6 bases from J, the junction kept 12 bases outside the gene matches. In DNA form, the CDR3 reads TGTGCCACCAGCAGACCTTTCACCGGGACAGTTAATGGCTACACCTTC. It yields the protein CATSRPFTGTVNGYTF. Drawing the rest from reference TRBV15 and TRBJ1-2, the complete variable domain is DAMVIQNPRYQVTQFGKPVTLSCSQTLNHNVMYWYQQKSSQAPKLLFHYYDKDFNNEADTPDNFQSRRPNTSFCFLDIRSPGLGDTAMYLCATSRPFTGTVNGYTFGSGTRLTVV.

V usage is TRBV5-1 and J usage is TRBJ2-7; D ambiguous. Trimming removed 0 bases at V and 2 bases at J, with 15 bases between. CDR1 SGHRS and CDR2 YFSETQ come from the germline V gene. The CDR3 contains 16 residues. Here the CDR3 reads CASSLALSRQTYEQYF. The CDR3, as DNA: TGCGCCAGCAGCTTGGCCCTGTCACGACAAACCTACGAGCAGTACTTC.

DNA of the CDR3: TGTGCCAGCAGTTGGACAGTCACCGGGGAGCTGTTTTTT. Protein product: CASSWTVTGELFF. The V gene is TRBV27, the J gene TRBJ2-2; D might be TRBD1 (6 bases). Germline CDR1 is MNHEY and CDR2 is SMNVEV (reference sequence). With 4 bases removed from V and 4 bases from J, the gap between germline ends came to 7 bases. The CDR3 runs 13 residues.

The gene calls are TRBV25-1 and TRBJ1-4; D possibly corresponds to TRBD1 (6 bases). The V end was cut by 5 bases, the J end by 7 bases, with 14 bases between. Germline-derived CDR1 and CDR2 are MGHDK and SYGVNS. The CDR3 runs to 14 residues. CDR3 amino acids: CASSNTGPGEKLFF. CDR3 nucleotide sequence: TGTGCCAGCAGTAACACAGGGCCTGGTGAAAAACTGTTTTTT.

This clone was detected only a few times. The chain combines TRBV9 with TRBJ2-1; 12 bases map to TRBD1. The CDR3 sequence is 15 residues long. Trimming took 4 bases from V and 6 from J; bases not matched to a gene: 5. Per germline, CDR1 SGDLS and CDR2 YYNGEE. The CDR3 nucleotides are TGTGCCAGCAGCAGTCCGGGACAGGGGGCCAATGAGCAGTTCTTC. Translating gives CASSSPGQGANEQFF.

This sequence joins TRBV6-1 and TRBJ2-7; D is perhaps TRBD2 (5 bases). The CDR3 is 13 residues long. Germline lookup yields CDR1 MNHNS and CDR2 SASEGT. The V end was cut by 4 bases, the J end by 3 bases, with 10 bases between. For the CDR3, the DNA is TGTGCCAGCAGTGTACTAGAAAACTACGAGCAGTACTTC. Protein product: CASSVLENYEQYF.

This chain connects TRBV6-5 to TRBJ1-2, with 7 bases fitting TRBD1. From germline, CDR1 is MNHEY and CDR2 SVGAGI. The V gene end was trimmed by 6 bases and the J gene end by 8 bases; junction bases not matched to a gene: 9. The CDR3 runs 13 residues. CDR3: CASRERAGGGYTF. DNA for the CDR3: TGTGCCAGCAGAGAACGGGCAGGGGGAGGCTACACCTTC.